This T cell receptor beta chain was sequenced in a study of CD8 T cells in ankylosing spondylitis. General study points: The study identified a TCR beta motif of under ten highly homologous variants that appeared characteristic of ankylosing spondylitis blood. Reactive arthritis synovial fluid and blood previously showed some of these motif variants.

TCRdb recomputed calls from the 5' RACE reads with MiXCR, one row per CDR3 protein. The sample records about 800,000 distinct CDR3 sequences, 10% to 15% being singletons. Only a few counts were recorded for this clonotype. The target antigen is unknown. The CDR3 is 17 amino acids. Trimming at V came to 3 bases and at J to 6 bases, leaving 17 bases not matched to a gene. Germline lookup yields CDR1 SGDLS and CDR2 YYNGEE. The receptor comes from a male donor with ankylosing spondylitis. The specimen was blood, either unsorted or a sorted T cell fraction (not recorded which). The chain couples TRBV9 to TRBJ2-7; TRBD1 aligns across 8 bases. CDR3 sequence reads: CASSAPVGQGALGEQYF. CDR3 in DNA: TGTGCCAGCAGCGCCCCGGTGGGGCAGGGGGCCCTTGGCGAGCAGTACTTC.